This T cell receptor (beta chain) derives from a study of blood T cell repertoires in COVID-19. Study at large: COVID-19 samples collected from the United States, Italy and Spain covered acute and convalescent phases.

Trimming stripped 0 bases from V and 7 bases from J, with 13 bases between. Germline assignment: CDR1 GTSNPN and CDR2 SVGIG (reference sequence). The CDR3 is 13 amino acids. Measured with immunoSEQ multiplex PCR; TCRdb has only the in-frame clones, and not every one. The sample has approximately 130,000 clones, about 90% seen once. This rearrangement joins TRBV30 to TRBJ2-7; a possible D gene is TRBD2 (6 bases). This receptor was identified in a woman between 45 and 60 years old who had recovered from COVID-19. Sequenced: peripheral blood. The CDR3 loop is CAWSVKAGREQYF. CDR3 nucleotides: TGTGCCTGGAGTGTAAAGGCGGGAAGGGAGCAGTACTTC.